This entry lists 22 T cell receptor beta chains sequenced from one sample in a study of radiotherapy plus CTLA-4 blockade in lung cancer. Sequencing used immunoSEQ multiplex PCR; TCRdb keeps in-frame clones, though not all of them. The sample carries roughly 110,000 clones, about 84% recorded once. The specimen comprised peripheral blood, sampled from a patient treated with radiotherapy plus ipilimumab. These receptors came from a human donor with non-small cell lung cancer that progressed on radiotherapy plus ipilimumab. Some clones in this sample may be carry-over from other donors' samples.

This clone has only a few counts. The V and J genes are TRBV5-1 and TRBJ1-1; 7 positions match TRBD1. Germline trimming cut 2 bases from V and 3 bases from J; bases unmatched to any gene: 7. This CDR3 comprises 15 residues. Germline V gene data show CDR1 as SGHRS and CDR2 as YFSETQ. The CDR3 here is CASSFGQEDDTEAFF. In DNA, the CDR3 is TGCGCCAGCAGCTTCGGACAGGAAGATGACACTGAAGCTTTCTTT.

The chain carries TRBV15 and TRBJ2-1; TRBD1 matches at 8 bases. The CDR3 spans 12 residues. With 0 bases clipped from V and 15 bases from J, the junction kept 4 bases outside the gene matches. The germline CDR1 and CDR2 sequences are LNHNV and YYDKDF (reference sequence). This chain's CDR3 is CATSRDRTGTFF. The CDR3 DNA sequence: TGTGCCACCAGCAGAGATAGGACAGGGACGTTCTTC.

The chain carries TRBV15 and TRBJ2-2; 8 bases match TRBD1. The CDR3 has 17 residues. Germline V gene data show CDR1 as LNHNV and CDR2 as YYDKDF (reference sequence). Losses at the gene ends were 1 base for V and 2 bases for J; bases not matched to a gene: 6. The CDR3 nucleotides are TGTGCCACCAGCAGAGCAACAGGGGGAGATAACACCGGGGAGCTGTTTTTT. Residues: CATSRATGGDNTGELFF.

The CDR3 DNA reads TGTGCCAGCAGCGTAGACTTGGTGGCTGAACAGTTCTTC. It codes for CASSVDLVAEQFF. The chain uses TRBV9 and TRBJ2-1; D remains unclear. V lost 0 bases and J lost 13, with 14 bases in between. The CDR3 runs 13 residues. Germline assignment: CDR1 SGDLS and CDR2 YYNGEE.

This chain connects TRBV2 to TRBJ1-5, with TRBD1 as a possible D gene (5 bases). The CDR3 runs 15 residues. The V gene's germline CDR1 is SNHLY and CDR2 FYNNEI. V was cut by 4 bases and J by 1 base, with 11 bases left in between. This CDR3 reads CASSAQGGSNQPQHF. CDR3 nucleotides: TGTGCCAGCAGTGCCCAGGGAGGAAGCAATCAGCCCCAGCATTTT.

The rearrangement links TRBV5-1 to TRBJ1-1, with 8 bases that match TRBD1. The CDR3 is 16 amino acids. CDR1 and CDR2 (germline): SGHRS, YFSETQ. With 4 bases clipped from V and 1 base from J, the junction kept 9 bases outside the gene matches. In nucleotides, the CDR3 is TGCGCCAGCAGCCCATTCGGACAGGGAACGAACACTGAAGCTTTCTTT. It yields the protein CASSPFGQGTNTEAFF.

The chain links TRBV4-2 to TRBJ2-7; TRBD1 agrees at 9 bases. The CDR3 totals 15 residues. Germline trimming cut 0 bases from V and 2 bases from J; bases unmatched to any gene: 2. Germline V CDR1 and CDR2: LGHNA, YNFKEQ. The CDR3 reads CASSQEGTGTYEQYF. For the CDR3, the DNA is TGTGCCAGCAGCCAAGAGGGGACAGGGACCTACGAGCAGTACTTC.

V usage is TRBV11-3 and J usage is TRBJ2-3; D is unclear. Germline V gene data show CDR1 as SGHNT and CDR2 as YENEEA. The CDR3 is 15 residues long. Trimming removed 1 base at V and 3 bases at J, with 11 bases between. CDR3 residues: CASSLGGFKTDTQYF. The DNA for the CDR3 is TGTGCCAGCAGCTTAGGGGGTTTTAAGACAGATACGCAGTATTTT.

This rearrangement joins TRBV19 to TRBJ2-5, with TRBD1 matching over 9 bases. This CDR3 contains 13 residues. CDR1 is LNHDA, CDR2 SQIVND, per germline (reference sequence). After removal of 10 bases from V and 4 bases from J, the junction contained 7 bases not matched to a gene. The CDR3 is CATHGTGTETQYF. For the CDR3, the DNA is TGTGCCACCCACGGGACAGGGACAGAGACCCAGTACTTC.

The chain has TRBV7-3 and TRBJ2-1; D gene ambiguous. CDR3 size: 13 residues. Between the trimmed V and J ends, which lost 1 base and 7 bases, there was a span of 8 bases. CDR1 and CDR2 (germline): SGHTA, FQGTGA. CDR3 protein: CASSLMGLNEQFF. In DNA form, the CDR3 reads TGTGCCAGCAGCTTAATGGGTCTAAATGAGCAGTTCTTC.

The chain links TRBV5-1 to TRBJ1-5, with no clear D. Germline CDR1 and CDR2: SGHRS and YFSETQ. V was pared by 4 bases and J by 7 bases, with 12 bases between. This CDR3 region has 13 residues. CDR3 in amino acids: CASSPDPGQPQHF. In DNA form, the CDR3 reads TGCGCCAGCAGCCCAGATCCGGGGCAGCCCCAGCATTTT.

The rearrangement links TRBV10-3 to TRBJ2-2, with D perhaps matching TRBD2 (7 bases). The CDR3 is made up of 13 amino acids. The ends were cut back, 7 bases at V and 10 bases at J, with 16 bases in the middle. CDR1 is ENHRY, CDR2 SYGVKD, per germline. CDR3 coding DNA: TGTGCCATCACCGAGGGGGGGCCGGAGGAGCTGTTTTTT. This encodes CAITEGGPEELFF.

The J gene is TRBJ1-5, the V gene TRBV6-1; 9 nucleotides agree with TRBD1. Germline CDR1 reads MNHNS; CDR2 reads SASEGT. CDR3 length equals 13 residues. With V trimmed by 6 bases and J by 7 bases, 4 bases remained unmatched. The chain's CDR3 is CASRTGGIQPQHF. The DNA for the CDR3 is TGTGCCAGCAGGACAGGGGGTATACAGCCCCAGCATTTT.

V is TRBV19 and J is TRBJ1-6, with D possibly being TRBD1 (5 bases). Per the germline V gene, CDR1 is LNHDA and CDR2 is SQIVND (reference sequence). The CDR3 extends over 16 amino acids. V was trimmed by 1 base and J by 8 bases, leaving 15 bases between them. The CDR3 here is CASSIVSVPGDSPLHF. The CDR3 DNA follows: TGTGCCAGTAGTATAGTGAGTGTGCCGGGGGATTCACCCCTCCACTTT.

This clone has only one observation. The gene calls are TRBV25-1 and TRBJ2-5, with D uncertain. V was trimmed by 1 base and J by 1 base, leaving 7 bases between them. The CDR3 contains 14 residues. Germline V gene data show CDR1 as MGHDK and CDR2 as SYGVNS. CDR3 region: CASSEFRFQETQYF. CDR3 DNA sequence: TGTGCCAGCAGTGAATTTCGGTTCCAAGAGACCCAGTACTTC.

The chain couples TRBV6-4 to TRBJ1-1; D possibly corresponds to TRBD1 (5 bases). The CDR3 is 13 amino acids. V was cut by 8 bases and J by 5 bases, with 15 bases left in between. CDR1 and CDR2 from the germline V gene are MRHNA and SNTAGT. The CDR3 is CASRRGIGTEAFF. CDR3 bases: TGTGCCAGCCGGCGGGGCATAGGGACTGAAGCTTTCTTT.

The chain employs TRBV12-5 and TRBJ1-1; 7 nucleotides agree with TRBD1. The junction had 5 bases not matched to a gene; V was cut back by 7 bases and J by 3 bases. Germline CDR1 and CDR2: LGHNT and FRNRAP. This CDR3 is built from 13 residues. CDR3: CASALGQHTEAFF. As DNA, the CDR3 is TGTGCTAGTGCCCTGGGACAGCACACTGAAGCTTTCTTT.

The CDR3 sequence is CSVEDRGGETQYF. The CDR3 bases are TGCAGCGTTGAAGACAGGGGTGGAGAGACCCAGTACTTC. The rearrangement uses TRBV29-1 and TRBJ2-5; possible D gene TRBD1, 6 bases. Between the trimmed V and J ends, which lost 0 bases and 4 bases, there was a span of 9 bases. The CDR3 covers 13 residues. The germline CDR1 and CDR2 sequences are SQVTM and ANQGSEA.

J is TRBJ2-3 and V is TRBV4-3; D remains ambiguous. Trimming pared 0 bases from V and 2 bases from J, leaving 3 bases between. Per germline, CDR1 LGHNA and CDR2 YSLEER. The CDR3 runs to 13 residues. In DNA form, the CDR3 reads TGCGCCAGCAGCCAAGATTTCACAGATACGCAGTATTTT. Its protein product is CASSQDFTDTQYF.

In DNA form, the CDR3 reads TGTGCCAGCAGCTTAAGGGAAGGTGGCTACACCTTC. Translated: CASSLREGGYTF. The V and J genes are TRBV7-2 and TRBJ1-2; D is undetermined. V was cut by 2 bases and J by 7 bases, with 8 bases left in between. The germline V gene has CDR1 SGHTA and CDR2 FQGNSA. The CDR3 is 12 residues long.

The genes are TRBV6-5 and TRBJ2-7; 9 nucleotides agree with TRBD1. This CDR3 comprises 14 residues. CDR1 and CDR2 from the germline V gene are MNHEY and SVGAGI. V was clipped by 5 bases and J by 7 bases; unmatched bases: 9. The CDR3: CASSSSRTGEEQYF. CDR3 DNA: TGTGCCAGCAGTAGCTCGAGGACAGGGGAGGAGCAGTACTTC.

The chain uses TRBV2 and TRBJ2-1, with D possibly matching TRBD1 (5 bases). V was trimmed by 3 bases and J by 5 bases, leaving 14 bases between them. The CDR3 length is 15 residues. Per germline, CDR1 SNHLY and CDR2 FYNNEI. The CDR3 loop reads CASSDVRAGDNEQFF. The CDR3 region has the DNA TGTGCCAGCAGTGATGTCAGGGCTGGGGACAATGAGCAGTTCTTC.